The 9 T cell receptor beta chains in this list originate from one sample, sequenced in a study of shared clonotypes between healthy human individuals. Measured with immunoSEQ multiplex PCR; TCRdb has only the in-frame clones, and not every one. The sample includes roughly 2 million clones, 95% of them seen just once. The sequencing input was naive CD4+ T cells sorted from blood. The subset is: CD45RA+ positively selected. The receptors stem from a young man in good health.

Of note for this clone: Other DNA sequences in the sample encode the same CDR3. The rearrangement joins TRBV6-5 to TRBJ2-2; D unclear. The germline CDR1 and CDR2 sequences are MNHEY and SVGAGI. The CDR3 covers 12 residues. Trimming shortened V by 6 bases and J by 2 bases, and 4 bases separated the two germline ends. CDR3 bases: TGTGCCAGCAGCCTCAACACCGGGGAGCTGTTTTTT. As protein: CASSLNTGELFF.

The CDR3 DNA reads as TGTGCCAGCAGTCTAAGTGGGGGGAATCAGCCCCAGCATTTT. This codes for CASSLSGGNQPQHF. The chain uses TRBV6-5 and TRBJ1-5, with D possibly TRBD1 on 5 matching bases. The length of the CDR3 is 14 residues. Germline assignment: CDR1 MNHEY and CDR2 SVGAGI. V was cut by 5 bases and J by 4 bases, with 12 bases left in between.

The V and J genes are TRBV7-2 and TRBJ2-1; D is perhaps TRBD1 (5 bases). Germline V gene lookup returns CDR1 SGHTA and CDR2 FQGNSA. Trimming cost V 5 bases and J 5 bases, with 19 bases left between them. The CDR3 length is 16 residues. This chain's CDR3 is CASSTLGRQGNNEQFF. The CDR3 coding sequence is TGTGCCAGCAGCACCCTCGGTCGGCAGGGCAACAATGAGCAGTTCTTC.

V usage is TRBV4-1 and J usage is TRBJ2-3; TRBD2 matches 13 bases. V trimming: 4 bases; J trimming: 3 bases; junction bases outside the gene matches: 7. The CDR3 totals 17 residues. Germline V gene sequence: CDR1 MGHRA, CDR2 YSYEKL. For the CDR3, the DNA is TGCGCCAGCAGCCGAGGACTAGCGGGAGTAGTAACAGATACGCAGTATTTT. Protein: CASSRGLAGVVTDTQYF.

The rearrangement links TRBV7-2 to TRBJ1-4, with D uncertain. In germline, CDR1 is SGHTA, CDR2 FQGNSA. The germline V and J ends were trimmed by 3 bases and 5 bases, with 16 bases remaining between them. The CDR3 extends over 16 amino acids. The CDR3 DNA follows: TGTGCCAGCAGCTTCGGCTTCAGATCCCTGAATGAAAAACTGTTTTTT. It codes for CASSFGFRSLNEKLFF.

CDR3 nucleotides: TGTGCCAGCAGCGTGGGACTAGCGGGCCACAATGAGCAGTTCTTC. Its translation is CASSVGLAGHNEQFF. The chain links TRBV9 to TRBJ2-1; 12 bases line up with TRBD2. V lost 2 bases to trimming and J lost 5 bases; unmatched junction nucleotides: 2. CDR1 is SGDLS, CDR2 YYNGEE, per germline. This CDR3 contains 15 residues. Full variable domain (remainder filled in from reference TRBV9 and TRBJ2-1): DSGVTQTPKHLITATGQRVTLRCSPRSGDLSVYWYQQSLDQGLQFLIQYYNGEERAKGNILERFSAQQFPDLHSELNLSSLELGDSALYFCASSVGLAGHNEQFFGPGTRLTVL.

The CDR3 nucleotides read TGTGCTAGTGGTTTGACCCCTCACACTGAAGCTTTCTTT. Its translation: CASGLTPHTEAFF. The chain links TRBV12-5 to TRBJ1-1; D remains unclear. This CDR3 is 13 amino acids long. Germline values: CDR1 LGHNT, CDR2 FRNRAP. Trimming cost V 2 bases and J 3 bases, with 7 bases left between them.

This clone was found once. CDR3 loop: CASSTKAAASSTDTQYF. The DNA of the CDR3 is TGTGCCAGCAGTACGAAAGCGGCAGCTTCTAGCACAGATACGCAGTATTTT. The chain links TRBV25-1 to TRBJ2-3; D is perhaps TRBD2 (5 bases). Germline CDR1 and CDR2: MGHDK and SYGVNS. The germline V and J ends were trimmed by 5 bases and 0 bases, with 18 bases remaining between them. The CDR3 extends over 17 amino acids.

The chain joins TRBV7-9 to TRBJ1-1; TRBD1 aligns across 8 bases. The length of the CDR3 is 13 residues. V dropped 5 bases and J dropped 10; count of bases not matched to a gene: 9. Germline CDR1 reads SEHNR; CDR2 reads FQNEAQ (reference sequence). The CDR3 DNA reads TGTGCCAGCAGCCGACAGGGGCCCTATGTAGCTTTCTTT. Its translation: CASSRQGPYVAFF.